This TCR beta chain was recorded in a study of cytomegalovirus exposure and HLA in healthy donors. Study information: The 120 validation repertoires were produced on the same platform as the 650 to 800 repertoires of the first cohort. This was reported in a later analysis.

CDR1 and CDR2 from the germline V gene are SQVTM and ANQGSEA. The length of the CDR3 is 12 residues. The J segment lost 6 bases and the V segment lost 6 bases, leaving 3 bases of the junction unmatched. In regard to this clone: Antigen unknown.

Assay: immunoSEQ multiplex PCR; the TCRdb copy retains only in-frame clones and omits some. The sample records about 74,000 clones, 94% being singletons. Study observations and caveats: Rarity held for most TCR sequences, but there were some public TCRs that occurred in many donors. One later analysis, an examination of the 100 to 150 validation repertoires, found that first-cohort TCR clusters tended to co-occur in them. The study put some 150 TCR beta chains on its list as cytomegalovirus-associated.

The origin of this receptor is a woman aged 18-35 years in good health and CMV-seropositive. Sequences were obtained from PBMCs. The chain uses TRBV29-1 and TRBJ2-7; 12 bases are a match to TRBD1. Here the CDR3 reads CSVGTGGGEQYF. The CDR3 nucleotides read TGCAGCGTGGGGACAGGGGGCGGCGAGCAGTACTTC.